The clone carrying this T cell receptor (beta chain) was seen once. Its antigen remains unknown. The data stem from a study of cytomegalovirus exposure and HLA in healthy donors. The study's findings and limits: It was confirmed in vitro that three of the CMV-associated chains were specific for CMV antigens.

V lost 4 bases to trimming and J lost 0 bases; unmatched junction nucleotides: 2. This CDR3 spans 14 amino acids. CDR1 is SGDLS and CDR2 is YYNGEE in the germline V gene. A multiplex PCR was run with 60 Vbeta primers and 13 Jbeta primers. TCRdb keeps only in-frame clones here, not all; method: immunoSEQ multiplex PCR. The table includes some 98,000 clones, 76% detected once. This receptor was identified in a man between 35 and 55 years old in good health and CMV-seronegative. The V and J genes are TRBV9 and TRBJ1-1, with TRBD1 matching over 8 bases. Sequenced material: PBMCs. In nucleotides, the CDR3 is TGTGCCAGCAGCACAGGGGGTATGAACACTGAAGCTTTCTTT. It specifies CASSTGGMNTEAFF.